This TCR beta chain stems from a study of blood T cells in healthy people across ages (dated by TCRdb to between 2014 and 2016). Regarding the research as a whole: In model experiments, template switching captured roughly one uniquely barcoded TCR beta cDNA molecule for every two T cells. The study measured age-related changes in TCR beta repertoire diversity using deep sequencing normalized with unique cDNA molecular identifiers. The donors were divided into four age groups: young (average approximately 17 years), middle-aged (roughly 40), aged (62) and long-lived (roughly 86). Donors of different ages were randomly distributed across sequencing lanes to avoid experimental bias. Two additional independent replicas of 1 million unique cDNA reads from the same blood draw were analyzed for two donors (one aged 18 to 30 and one aged 80 or older). General findings and caveats noted by the study authors: A strong correlation was found between observed TCR beta diversity and the percentage of naive T cells measured by flow cytometry. Because donor CMV infection status was unknown, age-related changes in expanded clonotypes were potentially confounded. Compared with the aged group, more naive CD4+ T cells, fewer expanded clones and increased TCR diversity were shown by the long-lived group, suggesting age selection. Observed TCR beta diversity per million T cells fell roughly linearly with age, and a significant reduction was already apparent by age roughly 40. Because profiling used bulk unsorted PBMCs, naive and antigen-experienced compartments could not be compared conclusively. Total diversity estimates from one million sequenced T cells were considered lower bounds and underestimates.

The donors were 40 or so Caucasian individuals from Russia, aged 6 to 90 years, who were systemically healthy. Roughly 9 milliliters of peripheral blood were drawn from each donor into EDTA-treated Vacutainer tubes. Ficoll-Paque density-gradient centrifugation was used to isolate PBMCs, with at least 6 million per sample. Trizol reagent was used to extract total RNA from PBMCs, with at least 5 micrograms per sample. For every donor, an aliquot of PBMCs went through flow cytometry to measure the percentages of naive CD45RAhigh/CD27high T cells. The CDR3 has 15 amino acids, counting the end cysteine and phenylalanine. Only CDR3 DNA is held: 45 bases, read in frame from base 1. The junction carries 20 bases between V and J, which are trimmed by 6 bases and 6 bases respectively. Reading the germline V gene gives CDR1 MNHEY and CDR2 SVGAGI. Receptor amplification or capture employed 5' RACE. The instrument was an Illumina HiSeq 2500. A second PCR of about 7 to 12 cycles was run with a J-beta primer mix and a sample-barcoded 5' primer. Each TCR beta cDNA molecule received a unique molecular identifier from a template-switch 5' adaptor carrying 12 random nucleotides. At least 3 million CDR3-containing paired-end reads were obtained from each sample. First-strand cDNA synthesis was performed from all RNA using the Mint cDNA synthesis kit, with priming by a TRBC-specific oligonucleotide. All cDNA was treated with uracil-DNA glycosylase and then went through a first 18-cycle PCR with the universal primers M1SS and BC2_uni_R. In the authors' own workflow: For normalization, 1 million high-quality reads, each with a distinct molecular identifier, were randomly selected from each sample. Instead of being binned into consensus sequences, reads that shared molecular identifiers were thrown out. MiTCR, set to a Q25 quality threshold and the strictest error-elimination algorithm, was used for CDR3 identification, clonotype clustering and error correction. A nonparametric unseen species model with Euler transformation was used to estimate a lower bound on total TCR beta diversity. TCRdb reprocessing: public reads trimmed at Q25 with fastp, clones called with MiXCR, in-frame beta chains kept. CDR3 protein sequences are deduplicated, and each keeps its most common genes and DNA. In this record, the V and J calls reflect TCRdb's handling and not the investigators' own analysis. This sample holds hundreds of thousands of distinct CDR3 sequences; approximately 60% were observed only once. Of the sample, around 25% falls within the top ten clones.

In its sample, this clonotype was seen once. The clone's antigen remains unknown. Base qualities are not provided; no much larger clone lies one nucleotide away. Rearrangement joined TRBV6-5 to TRBJ1-2; TRBD1 is a weak D gene call, 5 bases matching. The sequencing input was blood. The source of this sequence is a man aged 40-55 years in good health. The DNA sequence is TGTGCCAGCAGCCTAACCCCGTTTGGGGGAAATGGCTACACCTTC. This yields the protein CASSLTPFGGNGYTF.